This TCR beta chain was retrieved from a study of shared clonotypes between healthy human individuals. As for the study in general: The study drew on a couple of women and three men aged 18 to 49 as donors.

Study results and caveats: A few donors had about 5% of their naive CD4 clonotypes in common.

CDR3 length equals 13 residues. CDR1 is LNHDA, CDR2 SQIVND, per germline (reference sequence). Trimming removed 3 bases from V and 7 bases from J, with 10 bases in between. Libraries were prepared by immunoSEQ multiplex PCR; TCRdb keeps only in-frame clonotypes and omits some of them. This sample yields roughly 650,000 clones, of which 97% are seen a single time; approximately 0.057% belongs to the top ten. Concerning this clone: The antigen remains undetermined. In the same sample, other DNA sequences code for this CDR3.

Sequenced input: naive CD4+ T cells sorted from blood. The sample's subset: CD45RA+ positively selected. This receptor was taken from a woman younger than 45 in good health. The gene calls are TRBV19 and TRBJ2-1; possibly TRBD2 for D (5 bases). The DNA for the CDR3 is TGTGCCAGTAGTATTGGACTCAATAATGAGCAGTTCTTC. Protein sequence: CASSIGLNNEQFF. Supplemented by reference TRBV19 and TRBJ2-1, the full variable domain reads DGGITQSPKYLFRKEGQNVTLSCEQNLNHDAMYWYRQDPGQGLRLIYYSQIVNDFQKGDIAEGYSVSREKKESFPLTVTSAQKNPTAFYLCASSIGLNNEQFFGPGTRLTVL.